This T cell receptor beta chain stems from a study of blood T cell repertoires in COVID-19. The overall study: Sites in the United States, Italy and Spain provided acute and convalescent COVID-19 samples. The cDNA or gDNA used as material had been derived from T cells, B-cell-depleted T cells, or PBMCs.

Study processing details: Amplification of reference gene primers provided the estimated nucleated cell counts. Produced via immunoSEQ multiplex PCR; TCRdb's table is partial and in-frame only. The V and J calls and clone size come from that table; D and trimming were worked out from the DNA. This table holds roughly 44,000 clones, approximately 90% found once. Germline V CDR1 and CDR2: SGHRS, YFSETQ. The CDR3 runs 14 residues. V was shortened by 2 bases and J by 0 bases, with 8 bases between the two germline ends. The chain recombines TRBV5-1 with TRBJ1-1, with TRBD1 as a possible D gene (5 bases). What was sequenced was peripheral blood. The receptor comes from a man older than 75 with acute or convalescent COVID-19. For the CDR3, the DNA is TGCGCCAGCAGCTTTGAAGGGGTGAACACTGAAGCTTTCTTT. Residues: CASSFEGVNTEAFF.